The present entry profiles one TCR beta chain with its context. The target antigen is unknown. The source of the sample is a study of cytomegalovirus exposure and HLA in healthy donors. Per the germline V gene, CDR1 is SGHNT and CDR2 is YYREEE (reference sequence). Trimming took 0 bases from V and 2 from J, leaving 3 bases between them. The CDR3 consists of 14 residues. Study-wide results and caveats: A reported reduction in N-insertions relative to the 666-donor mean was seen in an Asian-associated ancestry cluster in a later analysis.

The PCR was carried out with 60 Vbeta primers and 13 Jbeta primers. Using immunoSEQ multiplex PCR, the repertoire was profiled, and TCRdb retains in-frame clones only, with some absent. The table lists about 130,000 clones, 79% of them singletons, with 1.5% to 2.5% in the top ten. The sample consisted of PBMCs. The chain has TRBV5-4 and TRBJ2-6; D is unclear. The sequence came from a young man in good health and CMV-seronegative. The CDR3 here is CASSLGAGANVLTF. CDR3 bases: TGTGCCAGCAGCTTGGGCGCTGGGGCCAACGTCCTGACTTTC.